The 11 T cell receptor beta chains listed next were all sequenced from one sample in a study of T cell clonality in common variable immunodeficiency. General study points: Common variable immunodeficiency TCR beta sequences reportedly had fewer deletions and N-nucleotide insertions.

This table comes from immunoSEQ multiplex PCR, and its TCRdb copy is limited to in-frame clones, with some not included. The sample lists some 19,000 clones, none appearing once, the ten largest making up under 30%. No cognate antigen is known for these TCRs. The specimen sequenced was peripheral blood mononuclear cells. Receptors originate from a human donor with common variable immunodeficiency.

This clone showed up many times. The CDR3 goes on 3 residues after the read ends, and that part is filled in from the germline J gene. The chain carries TRBV5-1 and TRBJ2-5; 8 bases match TRBD2. This CDR3 comprises 16 residues. Germline V gene lookup returns CDR1 SGHRS and CDR2 YFSETQ. The junction had 10 bases not matched to a gene; V was cut back by 2 bases and J by 4 bases. The CDR3 spells CASSFLGTRGSETQYF. The covered CDR3 bases are TGCGCCAGCAGCTTTTTGGGGACTAGGGGATCAGAGACC.

This clone was picked up a small number of times. The read stops 3 residues short of the end of the CDR3; the missing end is completed from the germline J gene. This chain connects TRBV20-1 to TRBJ1-1; the D is unclear. CDR3 length: 12 amino acids. Germline CDR1 DFQATT, CDR2 SNEGSKA (reference sequence). Trimming shortened V by 0 bases and J by 1 base, and 3 bases separated the two germline ends. CDR3 amino acids: CSARDGNTEAFF. The sequenced part of the CDR3 DNA is TGCAGTGCTAGAGACGGGAACACTGAA.

With regard to this clone: The CDR3 goes on 3 residues after the read ends, and that part is filled in from the germline J gene. The J gene is TRBJ2-7, the V gene TRBV7-9, with TRBD1 as a possible D gene (5 bases). The CDR3 loop spans 15 amino acids. Germline V CDR1 and CDR2: SEHNR, FQNEAQ (reference sequence). The ends were cut back, 8 bases at V and 0 bases at J, with 17 bases in the middle. The CDR3 reads CASRKTYRSSYEQYF. The CDR3 bases that were read are TGTGCCAGCCGAAAAACATACAGGAGCTCCTACGAG.

Turning to this clone: Read data end 3 residues before the CDR3 end; the end is taken from the germline J gene. V is TRBV19 and J is TRBJ2-5, with D unclear. V was clipped by 3 bases and J by 2 bases, with 19 bases between them. Germline loops: CDR1 LNHDA, CDR2 SQIVND (reference sequence). This CDR3 region has 17 residues. The CDR3 loop is CASSIGSVSRPQETQYF. The CDR3 DNA, read in part, is TGTGCCAGTAGTATCGGCTCGGTTAGCCGACCACAAGAGACC.

Details on this clone: The read terminates 3 residues before the CDR3 end, so the remaining end is supplied by the germline J gene. V and J are TRBV20-1 and TRBJ1-1; D gene uncertain. This CDR3 has 13 amino acids. V was cut by 3 bases and J by 1 base, with 9 bases left in between. The V gene's germline CDR1 is DFQATT and CDR2 SNEGSKA (reference sequence). The CDR3: CSASGRGNTEAFF. The DNA read from the CDR3 is TGCAGTGCTAGTGGGCGGGGGAACACTGAA.

Regarding this clone: Read data end 3 residues before the CDR3 end; the end is taken from the germline J gene. This chain connects TRBV6-2 or TRBV6-3 to TRBJ2-3; no clear D. Germline CDR1 MNHEY, CDR2 SVGEGT. Trimming left V 8 bases short and J 6 bases short, with 15 bases between. The CDR3 contains 13 residues. CDR3 protein: CASLLEIGDTQYF. The CDR3 DNA, read in part, is TGTGCCAGCCTCCTTGAGATCGGGGATACG.

This clone was seen only a few times. Sequencing ends 3 residues short of the CDR3 end; the germline J gene provides the rest. The sample carries other DNA sequences with the same CDR3. The V and J genes are TRBV19 and TRBJ1-6, with a tentative D call TRBD1 (6 bases). In germline, CDR1 is LNHDA, CDR2 SQIVND (reference sequence). The CDR3 consists of 15 residues. V was cut by 4 bases and J by 6 bases, with 13 bases left in between. The CDR3 is CASSTHRQVNSPLHF. CDR3 DNA, as far as it was read: TGTGCCAGTAGTACCCACCGACAGGTTAATTCACCC.

This clone was observed a few times. The CDR3 end lies 3 residues beyond the end of the read and is filled in from the germline J gene. This chain connects TRBV5-1 to TRBJ2-3, with D hard to call. Germline V gives CDR1 SGHRS, CDR2 YFSETQ. V shed 0 bases and J shed 2 bases, with 7 bases lying between them. This CDR3 region has 14 residues. The covered CDR3 bases are TGCGCCAGCAGCTTGGTAACATCCACAGATACG. It yields the protein CASSLVTSTDT. The CDR3 in its entirety is CASSLVTSTDTQYF.

In the case of this clone: The read is 3 residues too short to cover the CDR3 end, so that end is filled in from the germline J gene. V gene TRBV7-6 combines with J gene TRBJ1-4; TRBD1 aligns across 10 bases. The V segment lost 5 bases and the J segment 10 bases; nucleotides outside the gene matches: 7. From germline, CDR1 is SGHVS and CDR2 FNYEAQ. The CDR3 length is 14 residues. The DNA read from the CDR3 is TGTGCCAGCAGCCCGGACAGGGGGACGGGAAAA. It yields the protein CASSPDRGTGK. The entire CDR3 sequence reads CASSPDRGTGKLFF. Combining the CDR3 with reference TRBV7-6 and TRBJ1-4 gives the whole variable domain GAGVSQSPRYKVTKRGQDVALRCDPISGHVSLYWYRQALGQGPEFLTYFNYEAQQDKSGLPNDRFSAERPEGSISTLTIQRTEQRDSAMYRCASSPDRGTGKLFFGSGTQLSVL.

About this clone: The sequenced fragment ends 3 residues before the CDR3 boundary, so the rest is inferred from the germline J gene. This sequence joins TRBV7-9 and TRBJ2-1, with D tentatively TRBD1 (6 bases). Germline V gene sequence: CDR1 SEHNR, CDR2 FQNEAQ (reference sequence). The germline V and J ends were trimmed by 5 bases and 8 bases, with 13 bases remaining between them. The CDR3 runs to 13 residues. This chain's CDR3 is CASSQIRTDEQFF. CDR3 bases read: TGTGCCAGCAGCCAAATAAGGACAGATGAG.

As for this clone: The read gets to within 3 residues of the CDR3 end, and the germline J gene fills in the rest. The V and J genes are TRBV19 and TRBJ2-7; D is uncertain. The germline V gene has CDR1 LNHDA and CDR2 SQIVND (reference sequence). The length of the CDR3 is 11 residues. The V end was cut by 4 bases, the J end by 3 bases, with 4 bases between. CDR3 loop: CASSTNYEQYF. Partial CDR3 DNA: TGTGCCAGTAGTACAAACTACGAG.